This T cell receptor (beta chain) was recovered during a study of response to subunit inactivated influenza vaccine. TCRdb used MiXCR to reprocess the RT-PCR reads, holding one entry per CDR3 protein. The sample lists more than 450,000 distinct CDR3 sequences; about 11% were seen once. Whole-study results and caveats: Few new T cells, the authors suggested, are recruited by each seasonal influenza vaccination.

V dropped 3 bases and J dropped 5; count of bases not matched to a gene: 3. This CDR3 is built from 14 residues. This clonotype was counted a few times. Its specificity is not known. These sequences were also reported in another study, on T cells expressing NK-cell markers. Turning to that study: The TCR beta cDNA came from 5'RACE template switching with UMIs.

Material: PBMCs from blood, obtained on the day of vaccination. The chain couples TRBV12-3 or TRBV12-4 to TRBJ1-1; 10 positions match TRBD1. The origin of this receptor is a man in his forties or fifties who received an inactivated influenza vaccine. DNA of the CDR3: TGTGCCAGCAGTTTCGACAGGGGGCTTACTGAAGCTTTCTTT. Its protein is CASSFDRGLTEAFF.